This T cell receptor (beta chain) was recorded in a study of T cell repertoires in cytomegalovirus infection (dated by TCRdb to between 2018 and 2021). In the study overall: Alongside well-studied HLA-B-restricted epitopes, the peptide stimulations were aimed at recently identified HLA-C-restricted CMV epitopes, whose presentation resists viral immunomodulation. The HLA type of each donor mattered for the analysis, because public TCR beta signatures pointed to carriage of CMV infection along with the matching HLA type. Paper-wide results and their limitations: The ex vivo response was dominated by HLA-C-restricted CMV-specific TCR beta clonotypes, which also provided the single most frequent clonotype in two of eight donors. Cumulative frequency of public TCR beta family members discriminated carriers of CMV infection plus the relevant HLA type in this cohort and an independent 352-donor cohort.

The sample's treatment or condition label, in plain terms: in vitro stimulation with specific CMV peptide epitopes to enrich CMV-specific T cells. TCRdb records Illumina HiSeq 1500 as the sequencer. The public reads were reanalyzed by TCRdb: fastp trimming at Q25, MiXCR alignment, in-frame beta chains only. Each entry merges the rows of one CDR3 protein and shows their most common DNA and genes. For this sample the table gives 900,000 to 950,000 distinct CDR3 sequences, of which approximately 30% were detected only once. The ten largest clones represent roughly 13% of the sample. This clonotype was observed a few times. Its cognate antigen has yet to be identified. No base-level quality is on record; no much larger clone is a single base apart. Sequenced material: cultured CD8+ T cells from PBMCs, taken from culture after CMV antigen stimulation. The clonotype was recovered from a human donor in good health (CMV status not recorded). Some clones in this sample may be carry-over from other donors' samples.

The DNA sequence follows: TGTGCCAGCAGTTTATCCACACGCGTTTTAGGATATGGCTACACCTTC. This yields the protein CASSLSTRVLGYGYTF. The sequence joins TRBV27 to TRBJ1-2; the D gene remains uncertain. The CDR3 sequence holds 16 residues, the cysteine and phenylalanine included. Only CDR3 DNA is held: 48 bases, read in frame from base 1. CDR1 MNHEY and CDR2 SMNVEV were looked up in the germline V gene (reference sequence). V is reduced by 0 bases and J by 5 bases, leaving a spacing of 16 bases between them.